This TCR beta chain is from a study of blood T cell repertoires in COVID-19. Study in general: Material from acute and convalescent COVID-19 was sourced from the United States, Italy and Spain.

Original handling: Amplifying reference gene primers gave estimates of nucleated cell counts. Method: immunoSEQ multiplex PCR; TCRdb's copy keeps in-frame clones and lacks some. The V and J calls and clone size were taken over from that table, and D and trimming were inferred from the DNA. Among 27,000 or so clones listed, around 90% were seen once. Looked up from germline, CDR1 is MNHEY and CDR2 is SVGAGI. With 2 bases removed from V and 6 bases from J, the gap between germline ends came to 11 bases. The CDR3 sequence is 15 residues long. Material: peripheral blood. V usage is TRBV6-5 and J usage is TRBJ1-6; D is ambiguous. The sequence was collected from a human donor in a cohort sampled during active COVID-19. Here the CDR3 reads CASSYRPEANSPLHF. CDR3 DNA sequence: TGTGCCAGCAGTTACCGGCCCGAGGCTAATTCACCCCTCCACTTT.